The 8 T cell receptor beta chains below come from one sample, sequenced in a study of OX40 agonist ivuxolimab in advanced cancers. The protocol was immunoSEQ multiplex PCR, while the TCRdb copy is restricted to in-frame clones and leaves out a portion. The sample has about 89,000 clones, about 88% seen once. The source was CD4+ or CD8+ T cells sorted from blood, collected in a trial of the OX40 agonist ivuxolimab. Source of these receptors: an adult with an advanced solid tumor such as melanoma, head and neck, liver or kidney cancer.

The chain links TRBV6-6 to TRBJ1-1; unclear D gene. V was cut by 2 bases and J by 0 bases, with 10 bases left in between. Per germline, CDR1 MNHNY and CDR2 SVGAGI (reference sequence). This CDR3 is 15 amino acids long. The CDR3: CASSYARQMNTEAFF. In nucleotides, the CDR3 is TGTGCCAGCAGTTACGCCAGGCAAATGAACACTGAAGCTTTCTTT.

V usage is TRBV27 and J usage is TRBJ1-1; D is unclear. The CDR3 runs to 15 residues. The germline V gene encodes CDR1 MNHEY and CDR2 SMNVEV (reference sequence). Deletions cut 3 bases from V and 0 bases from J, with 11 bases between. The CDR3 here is CASSFGGPMNTEAFF. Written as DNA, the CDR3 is TGTGCCAGCAGTTTTGGAGGGCCCATGAACACTGAAGCTTTCTTT.

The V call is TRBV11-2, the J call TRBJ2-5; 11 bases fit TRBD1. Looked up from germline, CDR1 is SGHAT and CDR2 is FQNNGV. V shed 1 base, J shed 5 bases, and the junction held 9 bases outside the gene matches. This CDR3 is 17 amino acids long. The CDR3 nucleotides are TGTGCCAGCAGCTTAGTAGGACAGGGGGCGCGCGGGGAGACCCAGTACTTC. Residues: CASSLVGQGARGETQYF.

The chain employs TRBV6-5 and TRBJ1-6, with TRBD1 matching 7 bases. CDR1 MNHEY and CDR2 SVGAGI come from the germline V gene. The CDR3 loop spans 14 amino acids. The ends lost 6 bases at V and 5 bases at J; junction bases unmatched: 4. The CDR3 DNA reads TGTGCCAGCAGGACCAGGGGGAATAATTCACCCCTCCACTTT. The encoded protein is CASRTRGNNSPLHF.

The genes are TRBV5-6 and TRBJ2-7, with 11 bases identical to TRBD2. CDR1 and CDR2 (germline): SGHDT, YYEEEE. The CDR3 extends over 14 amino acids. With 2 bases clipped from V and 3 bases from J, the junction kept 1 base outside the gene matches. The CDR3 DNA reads TGTGCCAGCAGCTTTAGCGGGGGGGGCTACGAGCAGTACTTC. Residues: CASSFSGGGYEQYF.

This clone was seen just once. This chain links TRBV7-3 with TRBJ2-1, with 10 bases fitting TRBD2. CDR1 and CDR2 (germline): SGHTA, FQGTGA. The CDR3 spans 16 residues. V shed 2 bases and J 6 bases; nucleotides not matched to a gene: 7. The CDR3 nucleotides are TGTGCCAGCAGCTTACGTTCGTTAGCGGGGGGCAATGAGCAGTTCTTC. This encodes CASSLRSLAGGNEQFF.

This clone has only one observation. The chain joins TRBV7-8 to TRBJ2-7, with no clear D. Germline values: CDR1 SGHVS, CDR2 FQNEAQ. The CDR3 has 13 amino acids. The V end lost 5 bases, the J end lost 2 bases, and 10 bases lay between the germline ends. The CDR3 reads CASSGRIAYEQYF. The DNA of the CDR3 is TGTGCCAGCAGCGGCAGGATAGCCTACGAGCAGTACTTC. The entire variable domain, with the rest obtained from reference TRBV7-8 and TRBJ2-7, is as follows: GAGVSQSPRYKVAKRGQDVALRCDPISGHVSLFWYQQALGQGPEFLTYFQNEAQLDKSGLPSDRFFAERPEGSVSTLKIQRTQQEDSAVYLCASSGRIAYEQYFGPGTRLTVT.

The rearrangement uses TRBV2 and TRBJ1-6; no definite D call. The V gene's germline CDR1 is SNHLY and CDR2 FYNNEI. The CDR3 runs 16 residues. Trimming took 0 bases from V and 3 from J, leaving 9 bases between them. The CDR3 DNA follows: TGTGCCAGCAGTGAAGCGCCAAGGAACTATAATTCACCCCTCCACTTT. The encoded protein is CASSEAPRNYNSPLHF.